These T cell receptor beta chains were read from a single sample in a study of human T cells and chemical hapten exposure. TCRdb re-analysed the RACE reads in MiXCR, keeping a single row per CDR3 protein. In the table there are some 80,000 distinct CDR3 sequences, around 10% of which are singletons. The source was whole blood, collected in connection with sensitization to the hapten diphenylcyclopropenone (DPC). The receptors here all came from a woman in her 50s with alopecia areata. Some clones in this sample may be carry-over from other donors' samples. Both conserved end residues are part of each CDR3. Each record gives: V gene, clone size, CDR3 length, D gene, J gene, CDR3 protein, CDR3 DNA. The D gene is left open where the match is weak. A row's size may be missing; if present it is once, few, many or a size class.

V gene: TRBV6-1; clone size: few; CDR3 length: 15; D gene: TRBD1; J gene: TRBJ2-1; CDR3 protein: CASSEAAGGYNEQFF; CDR3 DNA: TGTGCCAGCAGTGAAGCGGCAGGGGGATACAATGAGCAGTTCTTC
V gene: TRBV29-1; clone size: many; CDR3 length: 13; D gene: NA; J gene: TRBJ1-1; CDR3 protein: CSGAVGQNTEAFF; CDR3 DNA: TGCAGCGGGGCTGTTGGTCAGAACACTGAAGCTTTCTTT
V gene: TRBV28; clone size: many; CDR3 length: 16; D gene: NA; J gene: TRBJ1-5; CDR3 protein: CASSTQQGGGNQPQHF; CDR3 DNA: TGTGCCAGCAGTACTCAACAGGGTGGCGGGAATCAGCCCCAGCATTTT
V gene: TRBV29-1; clone size: NA; CDR3 length: 12; D gene: NA; J gene: TRBJ2-5; CDR3 protein: CSVGDYGETQYF; CDR3 DNA: TGCAGCGTCGGGGATTATGGAGAGACCCAGTACTTC
V gene: TRBV27; clone size: few; CDR3 length: 16; D gene: TRBD1; J gene: TRBJ1-2; CDR3 protein: CASSLLLDRANYGYTF; CDR3 DNA: TGTGCCAGCAGTTTACTCCTGGACAGGGCGAACTATGGCTACACCTTC
V gene: TRBV7-8; clone size: NA; CDR3 length: 15; D gene: TRBD2; J gene: TRBJ2-7; CDR3 protein: CASSRGASGAYEQYF; CDR3 DNA: TGTGCCAGCAGCCGTGGGGCTAGCGGGGCCTACGAGCAGTACTTC
V gene: TRBV30; clone size: many; CDR3 length: 11; D gene: NA; J gene: TRBJ1-2; CDR3 protein: CAWSETRGYTF; CDR3 DNA: TGTGCCTGGAGCGAGACTCGTGGCTACACCTTC
V gene: TRBV28; clone size: few; CDR3 length: 15; D gene: NA; J gene: TRBJ2-2; CDR3 protein: CASSLFGTRTLELFF; CDR3 DNA: TGTGCCAGCAGTTTATTTGGGACACGGACCTTGGAGCTGTTTTTT
V gene: TRBV3-1; clone size: many; CDR3 length: 15; D gene: NA; J gene: TRBJ2-6; CDR3 protein: CASRTSRSGANVLTF; CDR3 DNA: TGTGCCTCTCGGACTTCTCGCTCTGGGGCCAACGTCCTGACTTTC
V gene: TRBV20-1; clone size: many; CDR3 length: 12; D gene: NA; J gene: TRBJ1-3; CDR3 protein: CSAPGSGNTIYF; CDR3 DNA: TGCAGTGCCCCCGGTTCGGGAAACACCATATATTTT
V gene: TRBV5-1; clone size: NA; CDR3 length: 15; D gene: TRBD2; J gene: TRBJ2-5; CDR3 protein: CASSAGLAGGETQYF; CDR3 DNA: TGCGCCAGCAGCGCGGGACTAGCGGGAGGTGAGACCCAGTACTTC
V gene: TRBV5-3; clone size: few; CDR3 length: 15; D gene: NA; J gene: TRBJ2-4; CDR3 protein: CARSPPGATKNIQYF; CDR3 DNA: TGTGCCAGAAGCCCCCCGGGGGCGACCAAAAACATTCAGTACTTC
V gene: TRBV9; clone size: many; CDR3 length: 20; D gene: TRBD2; J gene: TRBJ2-1; CDR3 protein: CASSVAEGGLAGFVSNEQFF; CDR3 DNA: TGTGCCAGCAGCGTAGCGGAGGGGGGTTTAGCGGGGTTTGTAAGTAATGAGCAGTTCTTC
V gene: TRBV28; clone size: NA; CDR3 length: 14; D gene: TRBD1; J gene: TRBJ2-7; CDR3 protein: CASRSSGTGGEQYF; CDR3 DNA: TGTGCCAGCAGGTCGTCCGGGACAGGGGGCGAGCAGTACTTC
V gene: TRBV7-3; clone size: few; CDR3 length: 14; D gene: TRBD1; J gene: TRBJ2-4; CDR3 protein: CASSLGQGVNIQYF; CDR3 DNA: TGTGCCAGCAGCCTGGGACAGGGGGTAAACATTCAGTACTTC
V gene: TRBV12-3/TRBV12-4; clone size: few; CDR3 length: 13; D gene: TRBD1; J gene: TRBJ2-3; CDR3 protein: CASRGQGTDTQYF; CDR3 DNA: TGTGCCAGTCGGGGACAGGGCACAGATACGCAGTATTTT
V gene: TRBV27; clone size: few; CDR3 length: 13; D gene: NA; J gene: TRBJ1-2; CDR3 protein: CASSLRGSDGYTF; CDR3 DNA: TGTGCCAGCAGTTTGCGGGGTTCCGATGGCTACACCTTC
V gene: TRBV7-2; clone size: many; CDR3 length: 17; D gene: TRBD1; J gene: TRBJ1-2; CDR3 protein: CASSLTFVQGALYGYTF; CDR3 DNA: TGTGCCAGCAGCTTAACTTTTGTACAGGGGGCTCTCTATGGCTACACCTTC
V gene: TRBV11-2; clone size: many; CDR3 length: 15; D gene: TRBD1; J gene: TRBJ1-1; CDR3 protein: CASSLWTGEGAEAFF; CDR3 DNA: TGTGCCAGCAGCTTATGGACAGGGGAAGGAGCTGAAGCTTTCTTT
V gene: TRBV29-1; clone size: few; CDR3 length: 11; D gene: NA; J gene: TRBJ1-5; CDR3 protein: CSVDIGRAQHF; CDR3 DNA: TGCAGCGTTGATATCGGCCGGGCCCAGCATTTT
V gene: TRBV7-2; clone size: few; CDR3 length: 17; D gene: NA; J gene: TRBJ2-1; CDR3 protein: CASSEQQGLRDYNEQFF; CDR3 DNA: TGTGCCAGCAGCGAGCAACAGGGACTTCGTGATTACAATGAGCAGTTCTTC
V gene: TRBV29-1; clone size: once; CDR3 length: 14; D gene: TRBD1; J gene: TRBJ1-1; CDR3 protein: CSVNRQGRNTEAFF; CDR3 DNA: TGCAGCGTCAACCGACAGGGGAGGAACACTGAAGCTTTCTTT
V gene: TRBV4-3; clone size: few; CDR3 length: 16; D gene: NA; J gene: TRBJ1-2; CDR3 protein: CASSQEVRLVPYGYTF; CDR3 DNA: TGCGCCAGCAGCCAAGAAGTCCGACTCGTACCCTATGGCTACACCTTC
V gene: TRBV9; clone size: few; CDR3 length: 13; D gene: TRBD1; J gene: TRBJ2-3; CDR3 protein: CASSAQGAYTQYF; CDR3 DNA: TGTGCCAGCAGCGCACAGGGGGCGTATACGCAGTATTTT
V gene: TRBV27; clone size: many; CDR3 length: 14; D gene: TRBD2; J gene: TRBJ2-7; CDR3 protein: CASGTGTSFYEQYF; CDR3 DNA: TGTGCCAGCGGGACCGGGACTAGCTTTTACGAGCAGTACTTC
V gene: TRBV5-6; clone size: few; CDR3 length: 17; D gene: NA; J gene: TRBJ2-6; CDR3 protein: CASSLAGQASGANVLTF; CDR3 DNA: TGTGCCAGCAGCTTGGCTGGACAAGCCTCTGGGGCCAACGTCCTGACTTTC
V gene: TRBV7-9; clone size: NA; CDR3 length: 15; D gene: NA; J gene: TRBJ1-2; CDR3 protein: CASSPRLAANYGYTF; CDR3 DNA: TGTGCCAGCAGCCCGAGGTTGGCAGCTAACTATGGCTACACCTTC
V gene: TRBV6-5; clone size: many; CDR3 length: 14; D gene: NA; J gene: TRBJ1-4; CDR3 protein: CASSYLGGNEKLFF; CDR3 DNA: TGTGCCAGCAGTTACTTGGGGGGTAATGAAAAACTGTTTTTT
V gene: TRBV25-1; clone size: few; CDR3 length: 16; D gene: NA; J gene: TRBJ1-1; CDR3 protein: CASSPDRGLLNTEAFF; CDR3 DNA: TGTGCCAGCAGCCCAGACCGGGGGCTGTTGAACACTGAAGCTTTCTTT